This paragraph covers one TCR beta chain sequence. Trimming left V 4 bases short and J 2 bases short, with 12 bases between. The CDR3 covers 16 residues. Germline V gene sequence: CDR1 LGHNA, CDR2 YNFKEQ. The sample originates from a study of blood T cell repertoires in COVID-19. As originally analysed: Researchers report that nucleated cell counts were estimated from reference gene primer amplification. Profiling relied on immunoSEQ multiplex PCR, and the TCRdb table lists in-frame clones only, not all of them. V, J and clone size are those of that table, while D and trimming were read from the DNA. The data hold about 270,000 clones, with roughly 86% observed a single time.

The chain carries TRBV4-2 and TRBJ2-6; D remains unclear. Source material: peripheral blood. The receptor was derived from a man in his forties with active or convalescent COVID-19. The CDR3 spells CASSPARGTGANVLTF. The CDR3 DNA is TGTGCCAGCAGCCCGGCCAGAGGAACTGGGGCCAACGTCCTGACTTTC.